The present TCR beta chain was sequenced within a study of T cells in Graves' hyperthyroidism and ophthalmopathy. Study overall: The blood sample was taken at first diagnosis, before treatment began. Overall study findings and caveats: Most clonotypes that expanded in the thyroid above 0.001 also showed up in blood.

The CDR3 consists of 14 residues. J gave up 6 bases and V 2 bases, and 5 bases lay outside the gene matches. Germline V gene data show CDR1 as SGHAT and CDR2 as FQNNGV. This clonotype showed up many times. No antigen is known for it. Stable Graves' hyperthyroidism denoted no ophthalmopathy progression over 18 months. Uncontrolled infection, other autoimmune disease, pregnancy or lactation disqualified patients from enrolment. Using RNA transcripts as the source, TCR beta CDR3 regions were amplified. The HTBI primer set was used in a first-round RT-PCR of the TCR CDR3. TCRdb fed the multiplex PCR reads into MiXCR, producing one record per CDR3 protein. The sample has hundreds of thousands of distinct CDR3 sequences, 11% to 15% seen once.

V usage is TRBV11-2 and J usage is TRBJ1-2; 8 bases are a match to TRBD1. The receptor comes from a woman under 30 with Graves' hyperthyroidism. Source material: blood. The CDR3 nucleotides read TGTGCCAGCAGCTTAAGGACAGGGAGCAATGGCTACACCTTC. This encodes CASSLRTGSNGYTF.